A single T cell receptor beta chain is shown here with its context. What this receptor recognizes is not known. Base qualities are missing; no much larger clone stands one base away. This sample was included in a study of blood T cell repertoires in COVID-19 (dated by TCRdb to 2019 to 2021). Broadly, across the study: Samples from collaborators originated in the United States, Italy and Spain and spanned both the acute and convalescent phases of COVID-19. Sample metadata almost always included a de-identified subject ID, COVID-19 status, age in years and sex. The material from the prospective study consisted of cDNA or gDNA derived from T cells, B-cell-depleted T cells, or PBMCs. Where available, HLA class I and class II types were taken from metadata supplied by the sample provider and were not determined by assay-based typing. The repertoires were made available in a free public database intended to serve as a resource for research on the immune response to SARS-CoV-2. Samples came from the ongoing ImmuneRACE study (first 160 participants) plus 1,254 subjects from 6 global collaborators. Subjects who had been exposed to COVID-19, were actively infected with it, or had recovered from it provided the deeply sampled blood TCRbeta repertoires that made up the dataset. Study-wide findings and limitations: Clinical and demographic metadata were provided uncurated, with the amount varying by source and participant.

V gives up 6 bases and J gives up 2 bases, and the segment between their germline ends measures 8 bases. The CDR3 measures 13 amino acids from cysteine to phenylalanine. CDR3 DNA only is kept here, 39 bases in frame from base 1. The germline V gene encodes CDR1 SGHDT and CDR2 YYEEEE. Collaborating institutions collected whole blood in K2EDTA tubes following their own protocols. For TCRbeta analysis, collaborators shipped samples as frozen whole blood, isolated PBMCs, or DNA extracted from either of those sample types. TCRbeta CDR3 regions were amplified from genomic DNA by means of the immunoSEQ Assay, a bias-controlled multiplex PCR. Processing in the source paper ran as follows. The number of nucleated cells in each sample was estimated by amplification of reference gene primers within the assay. To quantify the absolute abundance of each unique TCRbeta CDR3 rearrangement, sequence reads were collapsed and filtered. For each sample, productive Simpson clonality was calculated by taking the square root of Simpson's diversity index across productive rearrangements. Imported from immuneACCESS, the table was reduced by TCRdb to in-frame sequences with V and J called. These copies leave out some clones; in studies compared against another copy, an unresolved V gene accounts for under half, and the cause of the remainder is not known. That table is the source of V, J and clone size, and D and trimming were worked out from the DNA. The sample profile shows over 80,000 clones; about 88% of them were found once. About 2.7% of the sample comes from the top ten.

This clonotype was obtained from a woman over 75 with acute or convalescent COVID-19. Material: peripheral blood. The chain is assembled from TRBV5-6 and TRBJ1-4, with TRBD1 perhaps the D gene, on 5 matching bases. DNA sequence: TGTGCCAGCACCAGACAGACTAATGAAAAACTGTTTTTT. The translation is CASTRQTNEKLFF.